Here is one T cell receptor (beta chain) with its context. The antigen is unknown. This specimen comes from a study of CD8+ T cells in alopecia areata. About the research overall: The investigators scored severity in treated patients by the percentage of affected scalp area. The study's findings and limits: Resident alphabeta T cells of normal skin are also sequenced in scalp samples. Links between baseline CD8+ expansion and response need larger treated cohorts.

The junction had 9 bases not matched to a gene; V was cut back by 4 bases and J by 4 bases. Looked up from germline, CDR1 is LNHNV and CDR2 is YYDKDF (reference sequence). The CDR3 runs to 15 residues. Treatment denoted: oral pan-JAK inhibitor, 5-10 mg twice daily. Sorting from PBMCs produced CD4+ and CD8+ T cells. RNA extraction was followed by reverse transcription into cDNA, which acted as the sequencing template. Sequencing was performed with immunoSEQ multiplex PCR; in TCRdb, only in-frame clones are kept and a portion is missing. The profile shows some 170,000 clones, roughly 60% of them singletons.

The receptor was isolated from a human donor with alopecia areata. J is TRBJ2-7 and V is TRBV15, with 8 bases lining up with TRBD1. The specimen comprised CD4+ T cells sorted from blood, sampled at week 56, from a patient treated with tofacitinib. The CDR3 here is CATSKEQGVFYEQYF. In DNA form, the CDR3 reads TGTGCCACCAGCAAAGAACAGGGGGTCTTTTACGAGCAGTACTTC.